This TCR beta chain was sequenced during a study of blood T cell repertoires in COVID-19. Profiling relied on immunoSEQ multiplex PCR, and the TCRdb table lists in-frame clones only, not all of them. The data show around 300,000 clones, almost 90% seen once. The study drew participants aged about 18 to 90 years from around 24 US areas. Germline V gene sequence: CDR1 SGHTA, CDR2 FQGNSA. The CDR3 has 14 amino acids. J was trimmed by 4 bases and V by 3 bases; bases with no gene match: 6. The receptor was derived from a woman between 18 and 29 years old with acute COVID-19. The gene calls are TRBV7-2 and TRBJ2-7; TRBD2 matches 7 bases. Sample: PBMCs or T cells enriched from blood (not recorded which). The DNA for the CDR3 is TGTGCCAGCAGCTTGGGCGGGAGCAGGTACGAGCAGTACTTC. It codes for CASSLGGSRYEQYF. The entire variable domain, with the rest obtained from reference TRBV7-2 and TRBJ2-7, is as follows: GAGVSQSPSNKVTEKGKDVELRCDPISGHTALYWYRQSLGQGLEFLIYFQGNSAPDKSGLPSDRFSAERTGGSVSTLTIQRTQQEDSAVYLCASSLGGSRYEQYFGPGTRLTVT.